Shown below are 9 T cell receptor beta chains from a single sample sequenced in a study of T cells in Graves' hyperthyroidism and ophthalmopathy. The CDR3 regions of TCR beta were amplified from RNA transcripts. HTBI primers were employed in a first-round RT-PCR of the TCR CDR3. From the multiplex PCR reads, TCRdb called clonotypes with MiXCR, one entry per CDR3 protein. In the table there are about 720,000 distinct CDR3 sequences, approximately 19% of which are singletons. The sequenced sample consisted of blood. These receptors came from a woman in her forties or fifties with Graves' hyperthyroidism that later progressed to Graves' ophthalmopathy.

The CDR3: CASSLPGTSSYEQYF. The CDR3 DNA is TGTGCCAGCAGCTTACCGGGGACAAGCTCCTACGAGCAGTACTTC. The chain is built from TRBV7-9 and TRBJ2-7; tentatively, D is TRBD1 (6 bases). The CDR3 has 15 residues. Trimming stripped 2 bases from V and 0 bases from J, with 11 bases between. CDR1 is SEHNR, CDR2 FQNEAQ, per germline (reference sequence).

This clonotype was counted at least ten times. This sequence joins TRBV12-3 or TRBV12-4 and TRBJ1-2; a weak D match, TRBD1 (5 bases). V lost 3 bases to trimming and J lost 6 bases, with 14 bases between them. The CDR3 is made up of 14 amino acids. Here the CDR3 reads CASSFWAQQDGYTF. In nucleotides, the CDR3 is TGTGCCAGCAGTTTTTGGGCGCAACAGGATGGCTACACCTTC.

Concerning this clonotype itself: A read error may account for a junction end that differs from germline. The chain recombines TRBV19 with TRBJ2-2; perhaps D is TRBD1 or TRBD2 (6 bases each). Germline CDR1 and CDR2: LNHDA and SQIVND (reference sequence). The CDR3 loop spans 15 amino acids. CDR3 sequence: CASRIGGGNTGELFF. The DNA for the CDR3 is TGTGCCAGTAGGATAGGGGGAGGGAACACCGGGGAGCTGTTTTTT.

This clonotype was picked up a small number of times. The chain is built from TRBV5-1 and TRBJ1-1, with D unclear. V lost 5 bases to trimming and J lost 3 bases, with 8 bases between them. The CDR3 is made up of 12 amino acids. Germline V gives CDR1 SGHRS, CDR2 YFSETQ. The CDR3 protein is CASRVSDTEAFF. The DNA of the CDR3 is TGCGCCAGCAGAGTGTCGGACACTGAAGCTTTCTTT.

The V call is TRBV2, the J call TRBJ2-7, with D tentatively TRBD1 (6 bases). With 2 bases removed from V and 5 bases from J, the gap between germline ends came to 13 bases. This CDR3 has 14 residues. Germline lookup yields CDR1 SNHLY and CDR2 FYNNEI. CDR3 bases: TGTGCCAGCAGTGAACACAGGGTGGCCCACGAGCAGTACTTC. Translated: CASSEHRVAHEQYF.

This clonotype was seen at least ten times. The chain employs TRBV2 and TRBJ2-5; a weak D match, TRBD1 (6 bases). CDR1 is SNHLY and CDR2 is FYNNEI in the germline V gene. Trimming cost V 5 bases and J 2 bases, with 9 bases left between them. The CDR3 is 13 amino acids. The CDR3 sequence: CASSTGQQETQYF. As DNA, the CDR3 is TGTGCCAGCAGTACCGGACAGCAAGAGACCCAGTACTTC.

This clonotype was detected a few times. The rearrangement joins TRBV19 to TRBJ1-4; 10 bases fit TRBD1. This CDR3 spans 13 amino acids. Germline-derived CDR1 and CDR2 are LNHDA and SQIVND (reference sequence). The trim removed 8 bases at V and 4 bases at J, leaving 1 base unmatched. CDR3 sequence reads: CASRDRGNEKLFF. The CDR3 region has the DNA TGTGCCAGTCGGGACAGGGGTAATGAAAAACTGTTTTTT.

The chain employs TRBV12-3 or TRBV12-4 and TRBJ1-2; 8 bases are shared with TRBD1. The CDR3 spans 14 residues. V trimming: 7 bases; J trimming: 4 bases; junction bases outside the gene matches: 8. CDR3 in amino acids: CASNIQGESYGYTF. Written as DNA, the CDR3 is TGTGCCAGCAATATACAGGGGGAGTCCTATGGCTACACCTTC.

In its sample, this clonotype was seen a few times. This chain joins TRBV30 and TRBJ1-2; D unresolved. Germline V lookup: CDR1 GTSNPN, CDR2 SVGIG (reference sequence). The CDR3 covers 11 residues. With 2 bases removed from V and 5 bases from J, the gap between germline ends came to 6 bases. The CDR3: CAWSRDYGYTF. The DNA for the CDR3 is TGTGCCTGGAGTAGGGATTATGGCTACACCTTC.